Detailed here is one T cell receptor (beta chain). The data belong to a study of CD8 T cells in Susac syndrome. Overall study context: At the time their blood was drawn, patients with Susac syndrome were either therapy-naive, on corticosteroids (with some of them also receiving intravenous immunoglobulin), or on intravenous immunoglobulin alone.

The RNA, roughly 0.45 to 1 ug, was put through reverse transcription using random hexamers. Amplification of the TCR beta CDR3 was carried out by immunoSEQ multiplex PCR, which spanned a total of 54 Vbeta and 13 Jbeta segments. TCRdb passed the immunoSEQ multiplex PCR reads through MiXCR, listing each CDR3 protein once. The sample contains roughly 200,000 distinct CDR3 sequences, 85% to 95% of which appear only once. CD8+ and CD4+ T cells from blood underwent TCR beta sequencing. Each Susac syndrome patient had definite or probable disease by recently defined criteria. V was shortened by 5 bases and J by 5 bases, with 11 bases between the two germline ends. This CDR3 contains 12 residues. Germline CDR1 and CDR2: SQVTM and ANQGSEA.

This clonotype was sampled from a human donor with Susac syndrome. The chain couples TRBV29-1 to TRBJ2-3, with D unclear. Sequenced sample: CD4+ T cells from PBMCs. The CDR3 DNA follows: TGCAGCGTTCGAGTAAACGGAGATACGCAGTATTTT. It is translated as CSVRVNGDTQYF.